This paragraph reports one TCR beta chain. Its matching antigen is unknown. The data belong to a study of shared clonotypes between healthy human individuals. At the level of the study: Plates per donor: three CD4 naive, three CD4 memory, two CD8 naive, one CD8 memory. Study findings and constraints: The study found roughly 5% of naive CD4 clonotypes shared across a handful of donors. Naive subsets generally had larger estimated richness than memory subsets.

The CDR3 consists of 11 residues. Germline loops: CDR1 SQVTM, CDR2 ANQGSEA. The V end was cut by 4 bases, the J end by 6 bases, with 9 bases between. Genomic DNA per cell subset filled all wells of several immunoSEQ plates. Using immunoSEQ multiplex PCR, the repertoire was profiled, and TCRdb retains in-frame clones only, with some absent. Here the sample spans under 1,900,000 clones, approximately 98.5% being singletons. The sequence was collected from a man younger than 45 in good health. The sample comprised naive CD4+ T cells sorted from blood. Regarding subset: CD45RA+ positively selected. The rearrangement links TRBV29-1 to TRBJ1-1; D is possibly TRBD1 (5 bases). As DNA, the CDR3 is TGCAGCGTTGCCGGGGGGTCTGAAGCTTTCTTT. Translated, it gives CSVAGGSEAFF.